This note documents a single T cell receptor beta chain sequence. The source of the sample is a study of blood T cell repertoires in COVID-19. Study details: Samples taken during acute and convalescent COVID-19 were collected in the United States, Italy and Spain. PBMCs, B-cell-depleted T cells, or T cells were the source of the cDNA or gDNA that made up the material.

Authors' processing steps: Reference gene primer amplification gave estimated nucleated cell counts. The table came from immunoSEQ multiplex PCR; TCRdb's copy has only in-frame clones and leaves some out. V and J calls plus clone size are reproduced from that table; the DNA served to infer D and trimming. In the table there are 48,000 or so clones, under 90% of which are singletons. Trimming took 0 bases from V and 3 from J, leaving 10 bases between them. CDR1 is SGHRS and CDR2 is YFSETQ in the germline V gene. There are 15 residues in the CDR3. V and J are TRBV5-1 and TRBJ2-1, with D uncertain. The sequence came from a woman aged 55 to 70 with acute or convalescent COVID-19. The material sequenced was peripheral blood. CDR3 sequence reads: CASSLVGGDYNEQFF. The CDR3 nucleotides are TGCGCCAGCAGCTTGGTAGGCGGTGACTACAATGAGCAGTTCTTC.